The text below deals with one T cell receptor (beta chain). The target antigen is unknown. TEMRA cells were FACS-enriched and CD8+ and CD4+ T cells negatively isolated. The V gene's germline CDR1 is LGHDT and CDR2 YNNKEL (reference sequence). The CDR3 extends over 16 amino acids. With V trimmed by 4 bases and J by 0 bases, 7 bases remained unmatched. This sample stems from a study of CD8 T cells in Susac syndrome. The RNA input was about 0.5 to 1 ug, and it was reverse transcribed with random hexamers. Amplification of TCR beta CDR3 across 54 Vbeta and 13 Jbeta was performed with immunoSEQ multiplex PCR. MiXCR was run by TCRdb on the immunoSEQ multiplex PCR reads, yielding one entry per CDR3 protein. The data contain under 250,000 distinct CDR3 sequences, 93% of them singletons. Study findings and constraints: By the study's own acknowledgment, its TCR sequencing and HLA analysis included relatively few individuals.

V usage is TRBV3-1 and J usage is TRBJ1-1, with 8 bases identical to TRBD1. The sequenced sample was CD4+ T cells from PBMCs. The clonotype was recovered from a human donor with multiple sclerosis. The CDR3 reads CASSLRTGPMNTEAFF. As DNA, the CDR3 is TGTGCCAGCAGCCTGCGGACAGGGCCCATGAACACTGAAGCTTTCTTT.